The 23 T cell receptor beta chains presented below share a single source sample, sequenced in a study of read filtering for tumor transcriptome and immune sequencing. The library was built from around 0.4 ug RNA with molecular barcoded adaptors for alpha/delta and beta/gamma chains. TCRdb passed the reads through MiXCR, listing each CDR3 protein once. Among around 48,000 distinct CDR3 sequences listed, roughly a fifth were seen once. Sequencing was done on a sample of a population of CD138-negative cells sorted from bone marrow. The receptors were sampled from a donor aged 40 or older with multiple myeloma.

To note about this clonotype: Sequence at one end of the junction differs from germline and may be a read error. The chain joins TRBV18 to TRBJ1-1; D is possibly TRBD1 (5 bases). Per germline, CDR1 KGHSH and CDR2 LQKENI. The CDR3 consists of 15 residues. Here the CDR3 reads CASQMGQNVDTEAFF. For the CDR3, the DNA is TGCGCCAGTCAGATGGGGCAGAACGTGGACACTGAAGCTTTCTTT.

This clonotype was recorded at least ten times. V and J are TRBV29-1 and TRBJ1-5; D gene ambiguous. The CDR3 consists of 15 residues. Germline V gene data show CDR1 as SQVTM and CDR2 as ANQGSEA. V shed 5 bases and J shed 0 bases, with 14 bases lying between them. The CDR3 sequence is CSVPDGINSNQPQHF. CDR3 DNA sequence: TGCAGCGTTCCCGACGGCATAAATAGCAATCAGCCCCAGCATTTT.

This clonotype was seen ten or more times. V and J are TRBV20-1 and TRBJ2-1; 7 bases map to TRBD1. The CDR3 loop spans 13 amino acids. V was clipped by 5 bases and J by 4 bases; unmatched bases: 5. Per germline, CDR1 DFQATT and CDR2 SNEGSKA (reference sequence). CDR3 nucleotides: TGCAGTGCTCCCAAGGACAGGTACAATGAGCAGTTCTTC. This encodes CSAPKDRYNEQFF.

This clonotype came up many times. The chain has TRBV20-1 and TRBJ2-2; TRBD2 aligns across 7 bases. This CDR3 comprises 15 residues. V gave up 3 bases and J gave up 0 bases; unmatched junction bases: 4. Germline-derived CDR1 and CDR2 are DFQATT and SNEGSKA (reference sequence). The CDR3 nucleotides are TGCAGTGCTAGGGGGAGGGACGCGAACACCGGGGAGCTGTTTTTT. It specifies CSARGRDANTGELFF.

This clonotype has a count of ten or more. The chain carries TRBV4-1 and TRBJ2-1, with 8 positions matching TRBD2. The trim removed 4 bases at V and 9 bases at J, leaving 5 bases unmatched. Germline V CDR1 and CDR2: MGHRA, YSYEKL. The CDR3 length is 13 residues. CDR3 sequence: CASSRGSGIEQFF. DNA for the CDR3: TGCGCCAGCAGCCGGGGTAGCGGGATTGAGCAGTTCTTC.

This clonotype has at least ten counts. The V call is TRBV28, the J call TRBJ2-2; D call uncertain. The germline V gene encodes CDR1 MDHEN and CDR2 SYDVKM. CDR3 size: 14 residues. V lost 5 bases, J lost 6 bases, and 13 bases lay in between. This CDR3 is CASSPSFQAGELFF. CDR3 nucleotides: TGTGCCAGCAGTCCCAGTTTTCAGGCCGGGGAGCTGTTTTTT.

This clonotype showed up many times. The J gene is TRBJ2-2, the V gene TRBV29-1, with 11 bases fitting TRBD2. This CDR3 is built from 15 residues. The V gene's germline CDR1 is SQVTM and CDR2 ANQGSEA. Losses at the gene ends were 2 bases for V and 6 bases for J; bases not matched to a gene: 5. As DNA, the CDR3 is TGCAGCGTTGAACTAGCGGGAGGTCTGGCCGGGGAGCTGTTTTTT. The encoded protein is CSVELAGGLAGELFF.

This clonotype was counted at least ten times. This sequence joins TRBV13 and TRBJ2-1; 10 bases are a match to TRBD2. Germline CDR1 is PRHDT and CDR2 is FYEKMQ (reference sequence). This CDR3 is 17 amino acids long. J gave up 0 bases and V 4 bases, and 6 bases lay outside the gene matches. The CDR3 here is CASSWGAGGPSYNEQFF. In nucleotides, the CDR3 is TGTGCCAGCAGCTGGGGAGCGGGAGGGCCCTCCTACAATGAGCAGTTCTTC. The full variable domain, rest sourced from reference TRBV13 and TRBJ2-1, is AAGVIQSPRHLIKEKRETATLKCYPIPRHDTVYWYQQGPGQDPQFLISFYEKMQSDKGSIPDRFSAQQFSDYHSELNMSSLELGDSALYFCASSWGAGGPSYNEQFFGPGTRLTVL.

This chain joins TRBV18 and TRBJ2-3, with a possible D match to TRBD2 (6 bases). Trimming cost V 2 bases and J 2 bases, with 11 bases left between them. This CDR3 comprises 15 residues. Germline V gives CDR1 KGHSH, CDR2 LQKENI. In DNA, the CDR3 is TGTGCCAGCTCACCAGATAGCGGAAACACAGATACGCAGTATTTT. Translated, it gives CASSPDSGNTDTQYF.

The chain joins TRBV30 to TRBJ2-1; tentative D call: TRBD2 (5 bases). V was cut by 5 bases and J by 0 bases, with 17 bases left in between. This CDR3 is built from 16 residues. Per the germline V gene, CDR1 is GTSNPN and CDR2 is SVGIG (reference sequence). In DNA form, the CDR3 reads TGTGCCTGGGGAGGCGTGGCTCTAGTCTCCTACAATGAGCAGTTCTTC. It encodes CAWGGVALVSYNEQFF.

This clonotype was found a few times. A much larger clone lies one base from this, so it may be a read error. The rearrangement links TRBV19 to TRBJ2-3, with D maybe TRBD2 (6 bases). CDR3 length equals 17 residues. Per the germline V gene, CDR1 is LNHDA and CDR2 is SQIVND (reference sequence). V lost 6 bases to trimming and J lost 6 bases, with 25 bases between them. CDR3 bases: TGTGCCAGTAGCGGAAGAAGGGCTAGCGAGCATTTGGATACGCAGTATTTT. Translated, it gives CASSGRRASEHLDTQYF. Together with reference TRBV19 and TRBJ2-3, the CDR3 gives the full variable domain: DGGITQSPKYLFRKEGQNVTLSCEQNLNHDAMYWYRQDPGQGLRLIYYSQIVNDFQKGDIAEGYSVSREKKESFPLTVTSAQKNPTAFYLCASSGRRASEHLDTQYFGPGTRLTVL.

This clonotype has more than one count but fewer than ten. The rearrangement links TRBV28 to TRBJ2-5, with 9 positions matching TRBD2. The length of the CDR3 is 14 residues. Germline V CDR1 and CDR2: MDHEN, SYDVKM. V trimming: 2 bases; J trimming: 5 bases; junction bases outside the gene matches: 3. The CDR3 here is CASSLTGLAETQYF. The CDR3 DNA reads TGTGCCAGCAGTTTAACTGGACTAGCGGAGACCCAGTACTTC.

CDR3 nucleotides: TGCAGCGTTCTAGTGCAGGTTGGCACAGATACGCAGTATTTT. Translated: CSVLVQVGTDTQYF. V gene TRBV29-1 combines with J gene TRBJ2-3, with D uncertain. The CDR3 has 14 residues. The germline V gene encodes CDR1 SQVTM and CDR2 ANQGSEA. With 5 bases removed from V and 1 base from J, the gap between germline ends came to 13 bases.

By share of the sample, this clonotype is medium-sized. The chain couples TRBV5-1 to TRBJ2-1, with D unresolved. Germline V lookup: CDR1 SGHRS, CDR2 YFSETQ. Trimming cost V 0 bases and J 4 bases, with 17 bases left between them. This CDR3 has 17 residues. The CDR3 reads CASSLAGSSLGYNEQFF. In nucleotides, the CDR3 is TGCGCCAGCAGCTTGGCCGGTAGTTCTTTGGGTTACAATGAGCAGTTCTTC.

On this clonotype: This could be a read error, since a much larger clone is one nucleotide away. The gene calls are TRBV18 and TRBJ2-2; tentative D call: TRBD1 (6 bases). The ends were cut back, 8 bases at V and 4 bases at J, with 14 bases in the middle. The CDR3 spans 14 residues. In germline, CDR1 is KGHSH, CDR2 LQKENI. CDR3 loop: CASGTGYGTGELFF. CDR3 DNA: TGTGCCAGCGGTACAGGGTATGGCACCGGGGAGCTGTTTTTT.

This clonotype occurred many times. The DNA for the CDR3 is TGCAGCGCCTTGCCGGGACAGGAGACCTACGAGCAGTACTTC. Its protein product is CSALPGQETYEQYF. The rearrangement joins TRBV29-1 to TRBJ2-7; 8 bases are a match to TRBD1. Germline lookup yields CDR1 SQVTM and CDR2 ANQGSEA. This CDR3 region has 14 residues. Losses at the gene ends were 7 bases for V and 2 bases for J; bases not matched to a gene: 10.

The sample holds a few counts of this clonotype. The rearrangement links TRBV7-8 to TRBJ2-3; D possibly corresponds to TRBD2 (6 bases). V was cut by 5 bases and J by 0 bases, with 15 bases left in between. Germline V CDR1 and CDR2: SGHVS, FQNEAQ. The CDR3 covers 16 residues. In nucleotides, the CDR3 is TGTGCCAGCAGCACGCGACTAGAACCTAGCACAGATACGCAGTATTTT. It translates to CASSTRLEPSTDTQYF. Full variable domain (remainder filled in from reference TRBV7-8 and TRBJ2-3): GAGVSQSPRYKVAKRGQDVALRCDPISGHVSLFWYQQALGQGPEFLTYFQNEAQLDKSGLPSDRFFAERPEGSVSTLKIQRTQQEDSAVYLCASSTRLEPSTDTQYFGPGTRLTVL.

This clonotype was recorded once. Since a much larger clone is just one base distant, this may be a read error. No conserved phenylalanine or tryptophan is present at the end of the CDR3, so a read error is the likely explanation. V and J are TRBV24-1 and TRBJ2-2; D unclear. CDR3 length: 14 amino acids. Trimming pared 5 bases from V and 4 bases from J, leaving 10 bases between. Germline assignment: CDR1 KGHDR and CDR2 SFDVKD. The CDR3 nucleotides are TGTGCCACCAGTGTCAGGTCGACCACCGGGGAGCTGTTTTCT. This gives the protein CATSVRSTTGELFS.

The table lists this clonotype with many counts. V is TRBV2 and J is TRBJ1-1; D not resolved. Germline V lookup: CDR1 SNHLY, CDR2 FYNNEI. This CDR3 spans 14 amino acids. Between the trimmed V and J ends, which lost 1 base and 3 bases, there was a span of 9 bases. CDR3 region: CASSEVGRDTEAFF. Here the CDR3 DNA reads TGTGCCAGCAGTGAAGTGGGCAGAGACACTGAAGCTTTCTTT.

This clonotype was seen repeatedly, ten times or more. DNA of the CDR3: TGCAGCGTCAGCCAGGGGCGTAGCAATCAGCCCCAGCATTTT. Its protein is CSVSQGRSNQPQHF. The chain recombines TRBV29-1 with TRBJ1-5, with D possibly TRBD1 on 6 matching bases. Deletions cut 6 bases from V and 0 bases from J, with 12 bases between. Germline CDR1 SQVTM, CDR2 ANQGSEA. The length of the CDR3 is 14 residues.

Turning to this clonotype: This may arise from a read error, as a much more abundant clone is one base away. The conserved final phenylalanine or tryptophan is absent from the CDR3, which likely points to a read error. This chain links TRBV2 with TRBJ1-6; 8 bases align to TRBD1. J lost 0 bases, V lost 6 bases, and 1 base had no gene match. There are 15 residues in the CDR3. CDR1 SNHLY and CDR2 FYNNEI come from the germline V gene. The CDR3: CASRGQGSYNSPLHS. CDR3 coding DNA: TGTGCCAGCAGAGGACAGGGCTCCTATAATTCACCCCTCCACTCT.

J is TRBJ2-6 and V is TRBV12-3 or TRBV12-4; D unresolved. The CDR3 extends over 15 amino acids. Trimming left V 5 bases short and J 0 bases short, with 8 bases between. CDR3 DNA: TGTGCCAGCAGTCCTCCGCCCTCTGGGGCCAACGTCCTGACTTTC. Its protein is CASSPPPSGANVLTF.

The V gene is TRBV6-2 or TRBV6-3, the J gene TRBJ1-3; D possibly corresponds to TRBD1 (5 bases). CDR1 MNHEY and CDR2 SVGEGT come from the germline V gene. The CDR3 runs 17 residues. Trimming shortened V by 4 bases and J by 0 bases, and 16 bases separated the two germline ends. The CDR3, as DNA: TGTGCCAGCAGTTTACGGACACCGACTCACTCTGGAAACACCATATATTTT. Its translation: CASSLRTPTHSGNTIYF.